This TCR beta chain originates from a study of shared clonotypes between healthy human individuals. Concerning this clone itself: The antigen is undetermined.

This table comes from immunoSEQ multiplex PCR, and its TCRdb copy is limited to in-frame clones, with some not included. The sample yields nearly 750,000 clones, 72% seen once. Study conclusions and caveats: Estimated richness was generally greater in naive than memory subsets.

CDR3 length: 15 amino acids. V lost 2 bases, J lost 4 bases, and 4 bases stayed unmatched. The germline CDR1 and CDR2 sequences are SGHRS and YFSETQ. This clonotype was sampled from a woman in her twenties or thirties in good health. Sequenced sample: memory CD4+ T cells sorted from blood. Subset: CD45RA-negative fraction. This sequence joins TRBV5-1 and TRBJ2-1, with 9 positions matching TRBD2. CDR3 coding DNA: TGCGCCAGCAGCTTCCAGACTAGCGGATACAATGAGCAGTTCTTC. This sequence encodes CASSFQTSGYNEQFF.